These T cell receptor beta chains were read from a single sample in a study of blood T cell repertoires in COVID-19. The protocol was immunoSEQ multiplex PCR, while the TCRdb copy is restricted to in-frame clones and leaves out a portion. The table lists 150,000 to 200,000 clones, over 90% of them singletons. The sequencing input was peripheral blood. These receptors were obtained from a man aged 45 to 65 with acute or convalescent COVID-19. Each CDR3 is given with its conserved first and last residue. A D gene is named only where the DNA matches it firmly. Where a row states a size, it is once, few, many or the class of an expanded clone; other rows omit it.

V gene	D gene	J gene	clone size	CDR3 DNA	CDR3 protein
TRBV5-8	-	TRBJ1-6	-	TGTGCCAGCAGCTCGTCGGGGAGCCCACCCCTCCACTTT	CASSSSGSPPLHF
TRBV4-3	-	TRBJ1-6	-	TGCGCCAGCAGCCAAGATCGGGGCTCCTATAATTCACCCCTCCACTTT	CASSQDRGSYNSPLHF
TRBV5-4	-	TRBJ1-2	once	TGTGCCAGCAGCTTGGCGACGGGGGGTTACTATGGCTACACCTTC	CASSLATGGYYGYTF
TRBV28	-	TRBJ1-1	-	TGTGCCAGCAGCGAAGCGAACACTGAAGCTTTCTTT	CASSEANTEAFF
TRBV24-1	TRBD2	TRBJ2-3	-	TGTGCCACCAGTGACCGGGGACTAGCGGGAGGGATGTTTCATGCAGATACGCAGTATTTT	CATSDRGLAGGMFHADTQYF
TRBV7-3	-	TRBJ2-1	-	TGTGCCAGCAGCTTATCTTCCAGGGGAGAGCAGTTCTTC	CASSLSSRGEQFF
TRBV5-1	-	TRBJ1-5	once	TGCGCCAGCAGCTTGGGGCAGGAAAATCAGCCCCAGCATTTT	CASSLGQENQPQHF
TRBV5-1	-	TRBJ1-1	few	TGCGCCAGCAGCCCCGCCGGGAACACTGAAGCTTTCTTT	CASSPAGNTEAFF
TRBV27	-	TRBJ2-3	-	TGTGCCAGCAGTTACCCAGGGGCAACAGATACGCAGTATTTT	CASSYPGATDTQYF
TRBV29-1	TRBD2	TRBJ2-1	-	TGCAGCGGGGGTGGCGGGAGCTCCTACAATGAGCAGTTCTTC	CSGGGGSSYNEQFF
TRBV6-5	-	TRBJ1-1	-	TGTGCCAGCAGACCACACCGGAACACTGAAGCTTTCTTT	CASRPHRNTEAFF
TRBV6-6	-	TRBJ1-1	-	TGTGCCAGCAGTTACGCTCAGGGTACGCCTGAAGCTTTCTTT	CASSYAQGTPEAFF
TRBV6-5	TRBD1	TRBJ1-1	-	TGTGCCAGCAGACAAAACAGGGGCACTGAAGCTTTCTTT	CASRQNRGTEAFF
TRBV27	TRBD1	TRBJ2-2	-	TGTGCCAGCAGTTTTCACTGGACAGGGAAGAACACCGGGGAGCTGTTTTTT	CASSFHWTGKNTGELFF
TRBV28	TRBD2	TRBJ2-1	-	TGTGCCAGCAGTCCCGGGGGGAGGGCGCTTGAGCAGTTCTTC	CASSPGGRALEQFF
TRBV28	-	TRBJ2-1	once	TGTGCCAGCAGTTTAATGGCTAGCTTTTATGAGCAGTTCTTC	CASSLMASFYEQFF
TRBV27	-	TRBJ2-3	-	TGTGCCAGCAGTTTAGTGGCAACAAGCACAGATACGCAGTATTTT	CASSLVATSTDTQYF
TRBV6-5	-	TRBJ1-5	-	TGTGCCAGCAGGCGGACTTTCACTGGGCCCCAGCATTTT	CASRRTFTGPQHF
TRBV9	TRBD2	TRBJ2-5	-	TGTGCCAGCAATAAGGCAGCGGGGGGTAAAGAGACCCAGTACTTC	CASNKAAGGKETQYF
TRBV19	-	TRBJ2-7	-	TGTGCCAGTACCCCCCAGGGGACCTACGAGCAGTACTTC	CASTPQGTYEQYF
TRBV3-1/TRBV3-2	TRBD1	TRBJ2-7	-	TGTGCCAGCAGCGATCCAACCGGGACAGGGGCCTACGAGCAGTACTTC	CASSDPTGTGAYEQYF
TRBV19	-	TRBJ1-5	-	TGTGCCAGTAGTACCATGGGGGGGAACCAGCCCCAGCATTTT	CASSTMGGNQPQHF
TRBV7-6	TRBD1	TRBJ2-2	-	TGTGCCAGCAGCTTATACCCCCCTCGGACAGGGGGCAGAACCGGGGAGCTGTTTTTT	CASSLYPPRTGGRTGELFF
TRBV9	-	TRBJ2-3	-	TGTGCCAGCAGCGTAGGACCACAGTCGATGCAGTATTTT	CASSVGPQSMQYF
TRBV27	-	TRBJ1-3	-	TGTGCCAGCCGAGGGACAATGTCTGGAAACACCATATATTTT	CASRGTMSGNTIYF
TRBV27	TRBD2	TRBJ2-7	-	TGTGCCAGCAGTTTATCTAATCGGCTAGCGGGAGGGGCCGAGCAGTACTTC	CASSLSNRLAGGAEQYF
TRBV7-9	TRBD1	TRBJ1-4	-	TGTGCCAGCAGCCCGGACAGGGGGCGAGCTAATGAAAAACTGTTTTTT	CASSPDRGRANEKLFF
TRBV27	-	TRBJ2-1	few	TGTGCCAGCACTACTCCTAACCCTAGCAATGAGCAGTTCTTC	CASTTPNPSNEQFF